The rows below give T cell receptor beta chains drawn from one sample of a study of long-term antiretroviral therapy in people with HIV. Generated by immunoSEQ multiplex PCR, the TCRdb table keeps only in-frame clones and is missing some. The data hold some 15,000 clones, with approximately 86% observed a single time. The material sequenced was unsorted PBMCs, taken 6.2 years after starting antiretroviral therapy. These receptors were obtained from a man in his forties with HIV. CDR3s include the opening cysteine and the closing phenylalanine or tryptophan. The order of the fields is clone size, D gene, V gene, J gene, CDR3 protein, CDR3 DNA. The D gene is left open where the match is weak. Clone size is shown for a subset of rows, as once, few, many or a class of expanded clone.

size: medium-sized; D: TRBD1; V: TRBV29-1; J: TRBJ2-7; CDR3: CSVAGTGGDEQYF; DNA: TGCAGCGTTGCCGGGACAGGGGGCGACGAGCAGTACTTC
size: NA; D: TRBD1; V: TRBV11-2; J: TRBJ1-6; CDR3: CASSFVRDRGWHSPLHF; DNA: TGTGCCAGCAGCTTCGTTCGGGACAGGGGGTGGCATTCACCCCTCCACTTT
size: once; D: NA; V: TRBV5-6; J: TRBJ2-7; CDR3: CASSLTSRPYEQYF; DNA: TGTGCCAGCAGCTTGACGAGCAGGCCCTACGAGCAGTACTTC
size: NA; D: NA; V: TRBV18; J: TRBJ1-1; CDR3: CASSPRGRDTEAFF; DNA: TGTGCCAGCTCACCCCGAGGACGGGACACTGAAGCTTTCTTT
size: NA; D: NA; V: TRBV5-4; J: TRBJ2-4; CDR3: CASSNPGKNIQYF; DNA: TGTGCCAGCAGCAACCCTGGTAAAAACATTCAGTACTTC
size: NA; D: TRBD1; V: TRBV27; J: TRBJ2-7; CDR3: CASSLSGQGAYEQYF; DNA: TGTGCCAGCAGTTTATCAGGACAGGGGGCCTACGAGCAGTACTTC
size: NA; D: NA; V: TRBV28; J: TRBJ1-2; CDR3: CASSLDLQGGGYTF; DNA: TGTGCCAGCAGTCTAGACCTTCAGGGAGGCGGCTACACCTTC
size: NA; D: NA; V: TRBV7-3; J: TRBJ1-1; CDR3: CARNTEAFF; DNA: TGTGCCCGCAACACTGAAGCTTTCTTT
size: NA; D: TRBD2; V: TRBV28; J: TRBJ2-1; CDR3: CAISGSSYNEQFF; DNA: TGTGCCATTAGCGGGAGTTCCTACAATGAGCAGTTCTTC
size: NA; D: NA; V: TRBV6-5; J: TRBJ2-5; CDR3: CASKIGQLETQYF; DNA: TGTGCCAGCAAAATAGGACAGTTGGAGACCCAGTACTTC
size: NA; D: NA; V: TRBV7-9; J: TRBJ2-7; CDR3: CASSMGAVGYEQYF; DNA: TGTGCCAGCAGCATGGGGGCAGTTGGGTACGAGCAGTACTTC
size: NA; D: NA; V: TRBV30; J: TRBJ2-3; CDR3: CAWSVVGTPTDTQYF; DNA: TGTGCCTGGAGTGTTGTGGGGACCCCCACAGATACGCAGTATTTT
size: NA; D: NA; V: TRBV7-2; J: TRBJ2-7; CDR3: CASSQDLSRGRDEQYF; DNA: TGTGCCAGCAGCCAAGACCTTTCTAGAGGGCGGGACGAGCAGTACTTC
size: NA; D: TRBD2; V: TRBV9; J: TRBJ2-3; CDR3: CASSAHWGLAGSTDTQYF; DNA: TGTGCCAGCAGCGCCCATTGGGGGCTAGCGGGCAGCACAGATACGCAGTATTTT
size: NA; D: NA; V: TRBV27; J: TRBJ1-1; CDR3: CASTRGMNTEAFF; DNA: TGTGCCAGCACAAGGGGTATGAACACTGAAGCTTTCTTT
size: NA; D: NA; V: TRBV27; J: TRBJ1-2; CDR3: CASRGAMNYGYTF; DNA: TGTGCCAGCAGGGGGGCCATGAACTATGGCTACACCTTC
size: few; D: NA; V: TRBV11-2; J: TRBJ2-5; CDR3: CASSSSGVGGETQYF; DNA: TGTGCCAGCAGCTCTTCAGGGGTCGGGGGAGAGACCCAGTACTTC
size: NA; D: NA; V: TRBV27; J: TRBJ2-1; CDR3: CASSLRSSDPYNEQFF; DNA: TGTGCCAGCAGTTTAAGGAGTTCTGACCCCTACAATGAGCAGTTCTTC
size: once; D: NA; V: TRBV4-1; J: TRBJ1-1; CDR3: CASSQVVAMRRNTEAFF; DNA: TGCGCCAGCAGCCAAGTGGTGGCGATGCGACGGAACACTGAAGCTTTCTTT
size: NA; D: NA; V: TRBV10-3; J: TRBJ2-5; CDR3: CAISEEKETQYF; DNA: TGTGCCATCAGTGAGGAGAAAGAGACCCAGTACTTC
size: NA; D: TRBD2; V: TRBV6-6; J: TRBJ2-5; CDR3: CASSYGASGRGETQYF; DNA: TGTGCCAGCAGTTACGGGGCCAGCGGGAGGGGGGAGACCCAGTACTTC
size: NA; D: TRBD2; V: TRBV7-3; J: TRBJ2-1; CDR3: CASSLSGRWKNEQFF; DNA: TGTGCCAGCAGCTTAAGCGGGAGATGGAAAAATGAGCAGTTCTTC
size: NA; D: NA; V: TRBV7-2; J: TRBJ1-2; CDR3: CASRRTFGYTF; DNA: TGTGCCAGCAGGCGGACATTTGGCTACACCTTC
size: few; D: NA; V: TRBV5-1; J: TRBJ2-3; CDR3: CASSYGAGLTDTQYF; DNA: TGCGCCAGCAGCTACGGGGCAGGACTCACAGATACGCAGTATTTT
size: NA; D: NA; V: TRBV28; J: TRBJ2-1; CDR3: CASSFQGSVFEQFF; DNA: TGTGCCAGCAGTTTCCAGGGGTCGGTTTTTGAGCAGTTCTTC
size: NA; D: NA; V: TRBV28; J: TRBJ2-5; CDR3: CASRPQGGGGETQYF; DNA: TGTGCCAGCAGACCGCAGGGAGGGGGGGGAGAGACCCAGTACTTC
size: medium-sized; D: NA; V: TRBV7-2; J: TRBJ1-2; CDR3: CASSLTDNYGYTF; DNA: TGTGCCAGCAGCCTGACAGATAACTATGGCTACACCTTC
size: NA; D: TRBD2; V: TRBV5-4; J: TRBJ2-3; CDR3: CASSTLTSGRGADTQYF; DNA: TGTGCCAGCAGCACCCTGACTAGCGGGAGGGGGGCAGATACGCAGTATTTT
size: NA; D: NA; V: TRBV19; J: TRBJ1-2; CDR3: CASIGDGLNYGYTF; DNA: TGTGCCAGTATTGGGGACGGCCTGAACTATGGCTACACCTTC
size: NA; D: NA; V: TRBV19; J: TRBJ2-7; CDR3: CASSITTGLEEQYF; DNA: TGTGCCAGTAGTATTACTACAGGGCTGGAAGAGCAGTACTTC
size: NA; D: TRBD2; V: TRBV4-2; J: TRBJ2-7; CDR3: CASSQGVGFTGRTSYEQYF; DNA: TGTGCCAGCAGCCAAGGCGTTGGGTTTACCGGGAGGACCTCCTACGAGCAGTACTTC
size: NA; D: NA; V: TRBV28; J: TRBJ2-1; CDR3: CASRSSAYNEQFF; DNA: TGTGCCAGCAGGAGTAGCGCCTACAATGAGCAGTTCTTC
size: once; D: NA; V: TRBV28; J: TRBJ2-4; CDR3: CASRSAGNIQYF; DNA: TGTGCCAGCAGAAGCGCAGGGAACATTCAGTACTTC
size: NA; D: NA; V: TRBV13; J: TRBJ2-3; CDR3: CASSLGSRGVADTQYF; DNA: TGTGCCAGCAGCTTAGGTAGCAGGGGAGTTGCAGATACGCAGTATTTT
size: NA; D: NA; V: TRBV21-1; J: TRBJ2-3; CDR3: CASSKGGVLGTDTQYF; DNA: TGTGCCAGCAGCAAAGGGGGGGTATTGGGGACAGATACGCAGTATTTT
size: NA; D: NA; V: TRBV9; J: TRBJ2-1; CDR3: CASSVGREIDEQFF; DNA: TGTGCCAGCAGCGTAGGACGGGAGATCGATGAGCAGTTCTTC
size: NA; D: TRBD2; V: TRBV5-4; J: TRBJ2-3; CDR3: CASSPALAVTDTQYF; DNA: TGTGCCAGCAGCCCTGCCCTAGCGGTCACAGATACGCAGTATTTT
size: once; D: TRBD2; V: TRBV7-9; J: TRBJ2-7; CDR3: CASSWGTSLYEQYF; DNA: TGTGCCAGCAGCTGGGGGACTAGTCTCTACGAGCAGTACTTC
size: NA; D: NA; V: TRBV27; J: TRBJ1-5; CDR3: CASSLSLSGAYSNQPQHF; DNA: TGTGCCAGCAGTTTATCGCTGTCAGGGGCGTATAGCAATCAGCCCCAGCATTTT
size: NA; D: TRBD2; V: TRBV5-1; J: TRBJ2-1; CDR3: CASSLGRGNNEQFF; DNA: TGCGCCAGCAGCTTGGGGCGGGGGAACAATGAGCAGTTCTTC
size: NA; D: NA; V: TRBV29-1; J: TRBJ2-2; CDR3: CSVDRNRGDGELFF; DNA: TGCAGCGTTGACAGAAACAGAGGTGACGGGGAGCTGTTTTTT
size: NA; D: NA; V: TRBV9; J: TRBJ2-1; CDR3: CASSPESGGAYNEQFF; DNA: TGTGCCAGCAGCCCAGAAAGCGGTGGGGCCTACAATGAGCAGTTCTTC
size: NA; D: TRBD2; V: TRBV7-2; J: TRBJ2-1; CDR3: CASSSRAGGPYEQFF; DNA: TGTGCCAGCAGCTCTCGAGCGGGAGGGCCGTATGAGCAGTTCTTC
size: NA; D: TRBD1; V: TRBV19; J: TRBJ1-5; CDR3: CASSKQGEPLYSNQPQHF; DNA: TGTGCCAGTAGTAAGCAGGGGGAGCCCTTATATAGCAATCAGCCCCAGCATTTT